This T cell receptor (beta chain) is from a study of CD8 T cells in Susac syndrome. Study-wide results and limits: The study's TCR sequencing and HLA analysis drew on a certain number of individuals. That number was acknowledged as relatively small.

The germline CDR1 and CDR2 sequences are DFQATT and SNEGSKA (reference sequence). The V and J ends lost 0 bases and 4 bases respectively, with 11 bases between them. The CDR3 has 14 amino acids. On this clonotype: No antigen is known for it.

RNA totalling about 0.5 to 1 ug underwent reverse transcription with random hexamers. MiXCR, run by TCRdb on the immunoSEQ multiplex PCR reads, gives a single entry per CDR3 protein. The sample holds around 170,000 distinct CDR3 sequences; roughly 94% are singletons and the top ten take 0.15% to 0.2%. The rearrangement links TRBV20-1 to TRBJ2-3, with a tentative D call TRBD1 (5 bases). This receptor was obtained from a human donor with Susac syndrome. Sequenced: CD8+ T cells from PBMCs. Here the CDR3 DNA reads TGCAGTGCTAGAGACAGGGTAAAGGCAGATACGCAGTATTTT. It encodes CSARDRVKADTQYF.